Described below is a single T cell receptor (beta chain) sequence and its context. Per the original methods: Reference gene primer amplification gave estimated nucleated cell counts. Profiled with immunoSEQ multiplex PCR; TCRdb holds only in-frame clones, not every one. V and J calls and clone size are copied from that table; D and trimming were computed from the DNA. Here the sample spans about 180,000 clones, roughly 84% being singletons. CDR1 SGHTA and CDR2 FQGTGA come from the germline V gene. The length of the CDR3 is 14 residues. V lost 4 bases to trimming and J lost 1 base, with 11 bases between them. The data were obtained in a study of blood T cell repertoires in COVID-19. On the study more broadly: Donors in the United States, Italy and Spain gave samples during acute or convalescent COVID-19. Sample material is recorded as cDNA or gDNA derived from T cells, B-cell-depleted T cells, or PBMCs.

The sequencing sample was made of peripheral blood. The TCR sequence derives from a human donor in a cohort sampled during active COVID-19. This chain joins TRBV7-3 and TRBJ2-7, with TRBD1 as a possible D gene (6 bases). The CDR3 sequence: CASSSQGNSYEQYF. CDR3 DNA sequence: TGTGCCAGCAGCTCACAGGGCAATTCCTACGAGCAGTACTTC.